This record covers a single T cell receptor (beta chain). This receptor's antigen is unknown. The record has no base qualities; no much larger clone is one base away. These data come from a study of T cell clones after liver transplantation (dated by TCRdb to between 2019 and 2020). Study-level background: The samples were obtained from ITN030ST, a randomized trial that attempted immunosuppression withdrawal within 2 years after liver transplantation. Donor-reactive T cell clones were identified by TCRbeta sequencing after a pre-transplant mixed lymphocyte reaction and then tracked in post-transplant blood. As an antigen-independent comparator for the donor-reactive sequences, third party-reactive TCRbeta sequences from pre-transplant MLRs were identified as well. Three of the eight recipients were HCV-positive; the others were transplanted for non-autoimmune, non-viral indications. Subjects received no induction therapy and standard immunosuppression until randomization at 12-24 months post-transplant. To count as tolerant, a recipient had to stay completely off immunosuppression for at least one year without liver enzymes climbing beyond twice the upper limit of normal. Blood samples were taken pre-transplant, pre-randomization before withdrawal, and post-randomization after full withdrawal or failed withdrawal. Of the 8 liver transplant recipients making up the studied cohort, 3 were classified as tolerant and 5 as non-tolerant. Points the paper makes about the study in general: Because of small, heterogeneous patient numbers and non-standardized post-transplant time points, the conclusions were only preliminary. In 5 of 8 subjects, regardless of tolerance or HCV status, circulating donor-reactive CD4 TCRbeta sequences dropped significantly post-transplant. Since no allograft tissue specimens were available, donor-reactive T cells may have migrated into the graft instead of being deleted. Once repertoire turnover was taken into account, donor-reactive detection showed a significant reduction for CD4 in 7 of 8 subjects and for CD8 in 8 of 8. A greater decline was seen for donor-reactive sequences than for third party-reactive sequences, suggesting partial antigen-specific deletion unrelated to withdrawal success. Low numbers of available donor cells limited the measurable donor-reactive repertoire in two subjects.

Unstimulated PBMCs, after thawing, were stained for CD3, CD4 and CD8 and then FACS-sorted into CD3+CD4+ and CD3+CD8+ populations. All 8 studied subjects were randomized to withdrawal of immunosuppression. The Qiagen DNeasy Blood and Tissue Kit was used for isolation of genomic DNA. Using immunoSEQ, frozen genomic DNA was subjected to high-throughput TCRbeta CDR3 sequencing, a process that included PCR amplification, mapping, bias correction and internal controls. The paper's data handling went like this. Only productive rearrangements were retained, with each unique TCRbeta sequence defined by its CDR3 nucleotide sequence together with its V and J gene. For classification of a sequence as donor-reactive, at least 5-fold expansion in CFSE-low cells relative to unstimulated pre-transplant cells and a frequency of at least 0.01% were required. To ensure at least 90% detection power, minimum frequency thresholds were set for each subject based on that subject's lowest-template unstimulated sample. Repertoire turnover was measured by Jensen-Shannon divergence between the top 1000 TCRbeta sequences post- and pre-transplant. Changes in detection of donor-reactive sequences were tested with two-sided Fisher's exact tests. This immuneACCESS table, as held by TCRdb, lists in-frame sequences with V and J called but not all clones. Of the missing ones, under half trace to an unresolved V gene in checked studies; the others have no known cause. V and J calls and clone size are those listed in that table; D and trimming were worked out from the DNA. For this sample the table gives tens of thousands of clones, of which around four fifths were detected only once. The ten largest make up 2.1% of the sample.

CDR1 and CDR2 are drawn from the germline V gene: SQVTM, ANQGSEA. Measured from the cysteine to the phenylalanine, the CDR3 is 13 residues long. Only the CDR3 region is kept as DNA, spanning 39 bases read in frame from base 1. Germline trimming: 8 bases from V, 1 base from J; junction bases outside gene matches: 0. The chain couples TRBV29-1 to TRBJ2-3, and TRBD2 aligns with 13 junction nucleotides. The source of this sequence is a human patient who received a liver transplant. After transplantation, some T cells may belong to the graft donor instead of the recipient. Sequencing used CD4+ T cells from blood, obtained around 50 months after liver transplant. This receptor has the CDR3 CSTSGGGTDTQYF. The sequenced DNA is TGCAGCACTAGCGGGGGGGGCACAGATACGCAGTATTTT.